Sequencing of this T cell receptor beta chain was carried out in a study of T cells after yellow fever vaccination. TCRdb re-called the 5' RACE reads through MiXCR, storing one row per CDR3 protein. Here the sample spans about 360,000 distinct CDR3 sequences, 6.2% being singletons. This clonotype was detected ten times or more. The V gene's germline CDR1 is DFQATT and CDR2 SNEGSKA (reference sequence). The V segment lost 3 bases and the J segment 2 bases; nucleotides outside the gene matches: 3. The CDR3 runs 14 residues. Sequencing used PBMCs, obtained 5 days after the yellow fever booster vaccination. The TCR comes from a man in his thirties or forties who received the YFV17D yellow fever vaccine. This chain joins TRBV20-1 and TRBJ2-3, with 9 bases matching TRBD2. The CDR3 DNA sequence: TGCAGTGCTAGGGTAGCGGGAGACACAGATACGCAGTATTTT. It specifies CSARVAGDTDTQYF.